This T cell receptor (beta chain) was documented in a study of control samples from healthy donors and cancer patients. TCRdb's copy holds only in-frame clones and misses some; the assay was immunoSEQ multiplex PCR. The sample contains roughly 150,000 clones, roughly nine tenths of which appear only once. CDR1 SGHVS and CDR2 FQNEAQ come from the germline V gene. The CDR3 length is 15 residues. Trimming shortened V by 5 bases and J by 5 bases, and 19 bases separated the two germline ends. The sequencing sample was made of blood. The sequence was obtained from a woman under 40 in good health. The J gene is TRBJ2-7, the V gene TRBV7-8, with D possibly TRBD1 on 6 matching bases. The CDR3 spells CASSNLGRGRNEQYF. The CDR3 DNA is TGTGCCAGCAGCAATCTAGGCAGGGGCCGGAACGAGCAGTACTTC.